The text below deals with one T cell receptor beta chain. Antigen: not known. The source of the sample is a study of cytomegalovirus exposure and HLA in healthy donors. Healthy bone marrow donors made up the donor group. The V segment lost 4 bases and the J segment 2 bases; nucleotides outside the gene matches: 7. This CDR3 has 16 residues. The germline V gene encodes CDR1 LGHNT and CDR2 FRNRAP. The study ran its PCR with 60 Vbeta and 13 Jbeta primers. Authors' processing steps: Counted up in a later analysis, unique TCR beta chains came to about 80 million, with around 11 million shared. Clones were sequenced by immunoSEQ multiplex PCR, and TCRdb holds only the in-frame ones, with some missing. The DNA gave D and trimming, while V, J and clone size come from that table. The sample consists of approximately 79,000 clones, 60% to 85% of them appearing once. Findings of the study overall: Prior analysis indicated that the majority of TCR beta V segments exhibited productivity approximately 87% or approximately 30% of the time.

The specimen sequenced was PBMCs. The source is a male donor in good health and CMV-seropositive. The chain carries TRBV12-5 and TRBJ2-5; 10 bases are a match to TRBD2. CDR3 sequence: CASGSHGLAVQETQYF. In DNA, the CDR3 is TGTGCTAGTGGTTCCCACGGACTAGCGGTACAAGAGACCCAGTACTTC.